The 14 T cell receptor beta chains below were found in one sample sequenced in a study of cytomegalovirus exposure and HLA in healthy donors. 13 Jbeta primers and 60 Vbeta primers were used for the PCR. Measured with immunoSEQ multiplex PCR; TCRdb has only the in-frame clones, and not every one. There are some 90,000 clones in the sample; around 67% occur only once, and under 3% lies in the top ten. Sequenced: PBMCs. The receptor set was obtained from a man aged 45-65 years in good health and CMV-seronegative.

As for this clone: A junction boundary mismatches the germline segment, possibly from a read error. This sequence joins TRBV7-7 and TRBJ2-1; the D gene is possibly TRBD2 (6 bases). This CDR3 spans 15 amino acids. Germline V gene sequence: CDR1 SSHAT, CDR2 FNYEAQ (reference sequence). The CDR3 nucleotides read TGTGCTAGCAGCCCTGAGGCTAGCGAATACAATGAGCAGTTCTTC. This translates into CASSPEASEYNEQFF.

This chain uses TRBV2 with TRBJ1-2; 7 bases are shared with TRBD1. CDR3 length equals 13 residues. V lost 4 bases to trimming and J lost 2 bases; unmatched junction nucleotides: 1. Germline loops: CDR1 SNHLY, CDR2 FYNNEI. The CDR3 loop is CASSGQGNYGYTF. CDR3 sequence (DNA): TGTGCCAGCAGTGGACAGGGCAACTATGGCTACACCTTC.

The rearrangement uses TRBV5-1 and TRBJ2-1; TRBD2 matches at 10 bases. The V and J ends lost 2 bases and 0 bases, in that order; junction bases with no gene match: 5. This CDR3 has 17 amino acids. Germline loops: CDR1 SGHRS, CDR2 YFSETQ. The chain's CDR3 is CASSLLAGRSSYNEQFF. CDR3 nucleotide sequence: TGCGCCAGCAGCTTACTAGCGGGAAGGAGCTCCTACAATGAGCAGTTCTTC.

This chain uses TRBV29-1 with TRBJ2-2; 9 nucleotides line up with TRBD2. This CDR3 spans 15 amino acids. Per the germline V gene, CDR1 is SQVTM and CDR2 is ANQGSEA. The J segment lost 5 bases and the V segment lost 6 bases, leaving 10 bases of the junction unmatched. For the CDR3, the DNA is TGCAGCGTAGAGGGGGGGACTAGCCCAACCGGGGAGCTGTTTTTT. Its protein product is CSVEGGTSPTGELFF.

This rearrangement joins TRBV19 to TRBJ2-1, with TRBD2 as a possible D gene (5 bases). Per germline, CDR1 LNHDA and CDR2 SQIVND (reference sequence). V was trimmed by 7 bases and J by 6 bases, leaving 10 bases between them. The CDR3 sequence is 12 residues long. CDR3 residues: CASTARANEQFF. CDR3 DNA sequence: TGTGCCAGTACCGCGAGGGCCAATGAGCAGTTCTTC.

The chain couples TRBV5-6 to TRBJ1-3, with D hard to call. The V end was cut by 4 bases, the J end by 4 bases, with 6 bases between. The CDR3 extends over 12 amino acids. The germline CDR1 and CDR2 sequences are SGHDT and YYEEEE. The CDR3 DNA reads TGTGCCAGCAGCGCCGGGGGAAACACCATATATTTT. Translating gives CASSAGGNTIYF.

The chain links TRBV11-2 to TRBJ1-1; 7 bases line up with TRBD1. V shed 5 bases, J shed 3 bases, and the junction held 3 bases outside the gene matches. This CDR3 has 13 amino acids. The V gene's germline CDR1 is SGHAT and CDR2 FQNNGV. CDR3 in DNA: TGTGCCAGCAGCCCCAGGGGGGACACTGAAGCTTTCTTT. Translating gives CASSPRGDTEAFF.

The chain links TRBV18 to TRBJ2-7; a possible D gene is TRBD1 (6 bases). CDR3 length equals 13 residues. The germline CDR1 and CDR2 sequences are KGHSH and LQKENI. Trimming stripped 5 bases from V and 2 bases from J, with 10 bases between. The DNA for the CDR3 is TGTGCCAGCTCAGGGACACGGACCTACGAGCAGTACTTC. This sequence encodes CASSGTRTYEQYF.

V is TRBV27 and J is TRBJ1-2; D is uncertain. CDR3 length equals 12 residues. The V end lost 8 bases, the J end lost 4 bases, and 11 bases lay between the germline ends. Germline lookup yields CDR1 MNHEY and CDR2 SMNVEV (reference sequence). The CDR3 DNA sequence: TGTGCCAGCGGCCGGGAACCCTATGGCTACACCTTC. This gives the protein CASGREPYGYTF.

The chain carries TRBV10-3 and TRBJ1-1; D possibly corresponds to TRBD1 (5 bases). Germline CDR1 and CDR2: ENHRY and SYGVKD. V lost 2 bases, J lost 7 bases, and 14 bases lay in between. This CDR3 region has 14 residues. The CDR3 DNA is TGTGCCATCAGTGAGGGTCGGGGGGGAGATGAAGCTTTCTTT. This translates into CAISEGRGGDEAFF.

The gene calls are TRBV4-1 and TRBJ2-7; TRBD2 matches at 12 bases. With 3 bases clipped from V and 0 bases from J, the junction kept 3 bases outside the gene matches. Per the germline V gene, CDR1 is MGHRA and CDR2 is YSYEKL. CDR3 size: 16 residues. CDR3 DNA: TGCGCCAGCAGCCACCGGGGACTAGCGGGCTCCTACGAGCAGTACTTC. Encoded protein: CASSHRGLAGSYEQYF.

V usage is TRBV10-3 and J usage is TRBJ2-2; perhaps TRBD2 as D (6 bases). CDR3 length: 14 amino acids. Germline loops: CDR1 ENHRY, CDR2 SYGVKD. Between the trimmed V and J ends, which lost 8 bases and 5 bases, there was a span of 15 bases. CDR3 in amino acids: CAIPRASATGELFF. The CDR3 region has the DNA TGTGCCATCCCTCGGGCTAGCGCTACCGGGGAGCTGTTTTTT.

This clone occurred once. The rearrangement links TRBV28 to TRBJ2-7; 9 bases agree with TRBD2. The CDR3 covers 13 residues. Germline V gene sequence: CDR1 MDHEN, CDR2 SYDVKM. V dropped 5 bases and J dropped 3; count of bases not matched to a gene: 2. CDR3 protein: CASSLTSGYEQYF. The CDR3 nucleotides read TGTGCCAGCAGTCTGACTAGCGGCTACGAGCAGTACTTC.

The J gene is TRBJ2-7, the V gene TRBV7-2; 10 bases map to TRBD2. Germline lookup yields CDR1 SGHTA and CDR2 FQGNSA. This CDR3 is 16 amino acids long. V shed 0 bases and J 5 bases; nucleotides not matched to a gene: 7. The CDR3 nucleotides read TGTGCCAGCAGCTTAGCTCGGGGACTAGCGTTCAACGAGCAGTACTTC. It is translated as CASSLARGLAFNEQYF. The full variable domain, rest sourced from reference TRBV7-2 and TRBJ2-7, is GAGVSQSPSNKVTEKGKDVELRCDPISGHTALYWYRQSLGQGLEFLIYFQGNSAPDKSGLPSDRFSAERTGGSVSTLTIQRTQQEDSAVYLCASSLARGLAFNEQYFGPGTRLTVT.